This T cell receptor (beta chain) was recorded in a study of patients and donors after allogeneic stem cell transplantation. TCRdb reprocessed the RT-PCR reads via MiXCR and lists one record per CDR3 protein. The table records 85,000 to 90,000 distinct CDR3 sequences, about 44% of them present only once. This CDR3 region has 16 residues. Germline V gene data show CDR1 as MNHEY and CDR2 as SMNVEV (reference sequence). V was clipped by 6 bases and J by 6 bases, with 23 bases between them. This clonotype has only a few counts. What was sequenced was blood, either unsorted or a sorted T cell fraction (not recorded which). This TCR derives from a human donor who was either an allogeneic HSCT recipient or a stem cell or donor lymphocyte infusion donor (not recorded which). It is not recorded whose cells these are; they may come from a transplant donor. The chain uses TRBV27 and TRBJ1-2; D is undetermined. As DNA, the CDR3 is TGTGCCAGCAGCACCGATATATCACCACCGATCGATGGCTACACCTTC. Protein: CASSTDISPPIDGYTF.